These 8 T cell receptor beta chains share one sample of origin, sequenced in a study of T cell changes during pregnancy in multiple sclerosis (dated by TCRdb to about 2019). Libraries were made using the immunoSEQ multiplex PCR assay. TCRdb took over this immuneACCESS table, retaining in-frame rearrangements with V and J assigned. Such tables are incomplete; in checked studies, under half of the missing clones stem from an unresolved V gene, and the remainder is unexplained. The sample has about 100,000 clones on record, about 94% of them singletons. The top ten clones comprise about 0.9% of the sample. The sample here was peripheral blood, taken before pregnancy. Source of these receptors: a female donor with multiple sclerosis, enrolled in a pregnancy study.

The V gene is TRBV5-1, the J gene TRBJ2-2; 7 bases agree with TRBD1. CDR1 and CDR2 (germline): SGHRS, YFSETQ. V was clipped by 3 bases and J by 3 bases; unmatched bases: 11. The CDR3 is 17 amino acids. The CDR3 loop is CASSSYRGGRYTGELFF. The CDR3 DNA reads TGCGCCAGCAGCTCTTACAGGGGTGGGCGATACACCGGGGAGCTGTTTTTT.

V gene TRBV10-1 combines with J gene TRBJ2-2; 9 bases agree with TRBD1. V shed 4 bases, J shed 5 bases, and the junction held 5 bases outside the gene matches. Germline V gives CDR1 WNHNN, CDR2 SYGVQD (reference sequence). The CDR3 sequence is 15 residues long. The CDR3 bases are TGCGCCAGCAGTGGCGGACAGGGGATAACCGGGGAGCTGTTTTTT. Amino acids: CASSGGQGITGELFF.

The chain has TRBV27 and TRBJ1-2; TRBD1 matches 7 bases. There are 13 residues in the CDR3. Trimming took 2 bases from V and 4 from J; bases not matched to a gene: 1. CDR1 is MNHEY and CDR2 is SMNVEV in the germline V gene (reference sequence). The DNA of the CDR3 is TGTGCCAGCAGTTTACAGGGGGGCTATGGCTACACCTTC. Translating gives CASSLQGGYGYTF.

The gene calls are TRBV5-1 and TRBJ2-5; TRBD1 aligns across 10 bases. With V trimmed by 6 bases and J by 5 bases, 7 bases remained unmatched. The CDR3 totals 14 residues. The germline V gene has CDR1 SGHRS and CDR2 YFSETQ. Here the CDR3 DNA reads TGCGCCAGCAACCGGGGACAGGGGAAGGAGACCCAGTACTTC. This gives the protein CASNRGQGKETQYF.

This clone was observed a handful of times. This sequence joins TRBV30 and TRBJ1-2; 12 bases line up with TRBD1. Germline CDR1 is GTSNPN and CDR2 is SVGIG (reference sequence). CDR3 length: 16 residues. The V segment lost 1 base and the J segment 1 base; nucleotides outside the gene matches: 4. CDR3 sequence (DNA): TGTGCCTGGAGTGGGGACAGGGGGCTTGTTAACTATGGCTACACCTTC. Protein: CAWSGDRGLVNYGYTF.

The rearrangement links TRBV7-2 to TRBJ2-2; unclear D gene. The V end was cut by 4 bases, the J end by 6 bases, with 12 bases between. The CDR3 extends over 14 amino acids. CDR1 and CDR2 from the germline V gene are SGHTA and FQGNSA. In DNA, the CDR3 is TGTGCCAGCAGCTCCGACTTCCGCTCCGGGGAGCTGTTTTTT. This sequence encodes CASSSDFRSGELFF.

The rearrangement joins TRBV29-1 to TRBJ2-7; 7 nucleotides match TRBD1. Germline V lookup: CDR1 SQVTM, CDR2 ANQGSEA. The CDR3 spans 15 residues. Trimming cost V 6 bases and J 0 bases; bases outside gene matches: 11. The CDR3 protein is CSVSGTEMSSYEQYF. The CDR3 DNA reads TGCAGCGTCTCCGGGACAGAAATGTCCTCCTACGAGCAGTACTTC.

The chain has TRBV28 and TRBJ2-7; the match to TRBD1 covers 7 bases. With V trimmed by 6 bases and J by 6 bases, 14 bases remained unmatched. The CDR3 runs to 15 residues. CDR1 is MDHEN and CDR2 is SYDVKM in the germline V gene. CDR3 residues: CASSKERFDRAEQYF. In DNA, the CDR3 is TGTGCCAGCAGCAAAGAAAGATTTGACAGGGCCGAGCAGTACTTC.